This paragraph reports one T cell receptor beta chain. The target of this receptor is not known. The input lacks base qualities; no much larger clone sits a single base away. Participants in the prospective study were aged roughly 18 to 89 years, lived in 24 United States geographic areas, and enrolled through a virtual design. In the prospective study, cohorts were assigned on the basis of participant-reported clinical history obtained from a screening survey and a study questionnaire. In the prospective study, mobile phlebotomists collected whole blood, serum and a nasopharyngeal or oropharyngeal swab from each participant. Participants in the prospective study had the option to provide additional blood draws and questionnaires over an approximately 2-month period. Prospective study blood samples were shipped either frozen or at room temperature before DNA extraction. The immunoSEQ Assay, a bias-controlled multiplex PCR, was used to amplify TCRbeta CDR3 regions from genomic DNA. From the authors' description of their analysis: Within the assay, amplification of reference gene primers was used to estimate how many nucleated cells each sample contained. To quantify the absolute abundance of each unique TCRbeta CDR3 rearrangement, sequence reads were collapsed and filtered. Productive Simpson clonality was computed per sample as the square root of Simpson's diversity index over productive rearrangements. Not all clones reach the TCRdb copy of this immuneACCESS table, which keeps in-frame sequences only. Checked studies attribute under half of the gap to unresolved V genes and leave the rest unexplained. Clone size and the V and J calls come from that table; the DNA yielded D and trimming. For this sample there are over 350,000 clones; about 85% appear just once. 1.5% to 2% of the sample rests with the top ten.

The germline V gene yields LGHNA for CDR1 and YSLEER for CDR2. From its cysteine to its phenylalanine, the CDR3 spans 15 amino acids. Left in the record is the CDR3 DNA by itself, 45 bases read in frame from the first base. Trimming takes 0 bases from V and 0 bases from J, and the germline ends sit 6 bases apart. The sample comes from a study of blood T cell repertoires in COVID-19 (dated by TCRdb to the early 2020s). For the study in its entirety: Samples covering the acute and convalescent phases of COVID-19 were provided by collaborators in the United States, Italy and Spain. Subjects who had been exposed to COVID-19, were actively infected with it, or had recovered from it provided the deeply sampled blood TCRbeta repertoires that made up the dataset. A freely available public database, intended as a resource for researchers studying the immune response to SARS-CoV-2, is where the repertoires were released. Samples came from the ongoing ImmuneRACE study (first 160 participants) plus 1,254 subjects from 6 global collaborators. The sample metadata nearly always contained a de-identified subject ID, COVID-19 status, age in years and sex. The prospective study material was composed of cDNA or gDNA derived from T cells, B-cell-depleted T cells, or PBMCs. Where available, HLA class I and class II types were taken from metadata supplied by the sample provider and were not determined by assay-based typing. What the research found in general, with its limitations: The amount of clinical and demographic metadata varied by source and participant and was provided uncurated.

Sequencing used PBMCs or T cells enriched from blood (not recorded which). The receptor was derived from a woman aged 18-29 years with acute COVID-19. The rearrangement combines TRBV4-3 with TRBJ2-1; no D segment can be confidently identified. DNA sequence: TGCGCCAGCAGCCAAGAACCCTACTCCTACAATGAGCAGTTCTTC. This is translated as CASSQEPYSYNEQFF.